This entry lists 10 T cell receptor beta chains sequenced from one sample in a study of identical twins' blood T cells. TCRdb redid the calling of the 5' RACE reads with MiXCR, one entry per CDR3 protein. The table shows roughly 340,000 distinct CDR3 sequences, with under 30% occurring only once. Material for sequencing was PBMCs. Receptor source: a woman aged 18 to 55 in good health.

This clonotype was counted only a few times. The CDR3 coding sequence is TGTGCCAGCAGCCAAGATAGGGGACTAGCGGGAGTAACGGATACGCAGTATTTT. This sequence encodes CASSQDRGLAGVTDTQYF. The gene calls are TRBV14 and TRBJ2-3, with TRBD2 matching 14 bases. This CDR3 comprises 18 residues. Germline loops: CDR1 SGHDN, CDR2 FVKESK. J gave up 6 bases and V 0 bases, and 8 bases lay outside the gene matches.

As to this clonotype: A much larger clone is a single base away; this may be a read error. This chain uses TRBV2 with TRBJ2-1; 8 nucleotides align to TRBD2. Germline trimming cut 5 bases from V and 2 bases from J; bases unmatched to any gene: 8. CDR3 length: 16 amino acids. Per germline, CDR1 SNHLY and CDR2 FYNNEI. The CDR3 sequence is CASSKLLAAPYNEQFF. CDR3 in DNA: TGTGCCAGCAGTAAATTACTAGCGGCCCCCTACAATGAGCAGTTCTTC.

This clonotype has only a few counts. The chain recombines TRBV5-1 with TRBJ2-1, with D possibly being TRBD2 (5 bases). The CDR3 sequence is 14 residues long. Trimming removed 2 bases from V and 7 bases from J, with 13 bases in between. CDR1 SGHRS and CDR2 YFSETQ come from the germline V gene. In DNA, the CDR3 is TGCGCCAGCAGCTTAGAACTAGAAGTAAATGAGCAGTTCTTC. Residues: CASSLELEVNEQFF.

J is TRBJ1-1 and V is TRBV28, with 7 bases aligning to TRBD1. This CDR3 has 14 amino acids. After removal of 5 bases from V and 7 bases from J, the junction contained 10 bases not matched to a gene. Germline assignment: CDR1 MDHEN and CDR2 SYDVKM. The DNA of the CDR3 is TGTGCCAGCAGTCGACAGGGAGGCTTTCTTGAAGCTTTCTTT. Translation gives CASSRQGGFLEAFF.

This clonotype was observed once. This rearrangement joins TRBV28 to TRBJ1-1; D not certain. The germline V gene encodes CDR1 MDHEN and CDR2 SYDVKM. Trimming took 4 bases from V and 0 from J, leaving 12 bases between them. This CDR3 region has 15 residues. CDR3 loop: CASSSWSLMNTEAFF. CDR3 coding DNA: TGTGCCAGCAGTTCCTGGTCCCTCATGAACACTGAAGCTTTCTTT.

This clonotype was detected only a few times. The V and J genes are TRBV29-1 and TRBJ1-2; perhaps TRBD1 as D (5 bases). The CDR3 runs to 12 residues. Germline CDR1 is SQVTM and CDR2 is ANQGSEA. Trimming pared 6 bases from V and 12 bases from J, leaving 20 bases between. The CDR3 protein is CSVGPGPLGHTF. CDR3 nucleotides: TGCAGCGTCGGCCCGGGGCCCCTCGGCCACACCTTC.

The V and J genes are TRBV29-1 and TRBJ2-3, with TRBD2 matching over 8 bases. CDR1 and CDR2 from the germline V gene are SQVTM and ANQGSEA. J lost 3 bases, V lost 7 bases, and 6 bases had no gene match. This CDR3 has 13 residues. This CDR3 is CSGGGGRTDTQYF. DNA of the CDR3: TGCAGCGGAGGTGGCGGGAGGACAGATACGCAGTATTTT.

This clonotype occurred a few times. The chain is built from TRBV18 and TRBJ1-5; 8 positions match TRBD1. The CDR3 has 15 amino acids. Germline CDR1 reads KGHSH; CDR2 reads LQKENI. J was trimmed by 7 bases and V by 3 bases; bases with no gene match: 8. The CDR3 region has the DNA TGTGCCAGCTCACCCGTGGACAGGGTTAGGCAGCCCCAGCATTTT. Its translation: CASSPVDRVRQPQHF.

The chain uses TRBV5-1 and TRBJ1-4, with 7 bases fitting TRBD1. Trimming at V came to 3 bases and at J to 6 bases, leaving 8 bases not matched to a gene. CDR1 SGHRS and CDR2 YFSETQ come from the germline V gene. The CDR3 loop spans 15 amino acids. The CDR3 loop is CASSSPGQADEKLFF. The CDR3 DNA sequence: TGCGCCAGCAGCTCGCCCGGACAGGCTGATGAAAAACTGTTTTTT.

This clonotype was detected only a few times. The chain carries TRBV10-3 and TRBJ1-1; a weak D match, TRBD1 (6 bases). This CDR3 contains 14 residues. Trimming took 3 bases from V and 11 from J, leaving 19 bases between them. Germline values: CDR1 ENHRY, CDR2 SYGVKD. CDR3 nucleotide sequence: TGTGCCATCAGTGAAGCCCGGGACAATTCCTACGCTTTCTTT. Translating it yields CAISEARDNSYAFF.